This T cell receptor (beta chain) was sequenced during a study of cytomegalovirus exposure and HLA in healthy donors. Overall study: Falling in the Caucasian-associated ancestry cluster were roughly 80% of 398 genotyped donors.

This CDR3 is built from 15 residues. Per germline, CDR1 SNHLY and CDR2 FYNNEI. The ends lost 5 bases at V and 7 bases at J; junction bases unmatched: 8. Findings of the study overall: The number of N-insertions in an Asian-associated ancestry cluster was reportedly below the roughly 670-donor mean in a later analysis. Later, an analysis showed that TCR beta chains associated with HLA were more clonally expanded than others that were equally common.

Worth noting for this clone: Its antigen is unidentified.

PCR was performed using 60 Vbeta and 13 Jbeta primers. The table came from immunoSEQ multiplex PCR; TCRdb's copy has only in-frame clones and leaves some out. The data contain 150,000 or so clones, 82% of them singletons. The V call is TRBV2, the J call TRBJ2-1; 10 bases match TRBD2. The source material was PBMCs. The source of this sequence is a male donor in good health and CMV-seronegative. CDR3 nucleotide sequence: TGTGCCAGCAGTCTACTAGCGGGACCGCTTAATGAGCAGTTCTTC. This gives the protein CASSLLAGPLNEQFF.